A selection of T cell receptor beta chains follows, all from one sample in a study of cytomegalovirus exposure and HLA in healthy donors. Only in-frame clones appear in the TCRdb table, and some are missing; sequencing was by immunoSEQ multiplex PCR. The table lists roughly 190,000 clones, about 84% of them singletons, with less than 15% in the top ten. What was sequenced was PBMCs. Receptor source: a woman aged 25 to 39 in good health and CMV-seropositive. The CDR3 runs from the conserved cysteine through the conserved F or W. D genes are given only for firm matches. For some rows the clone size is stated as once, few or many, or as a class when expanded; others skip it.

.	TRBV28	once	13	TRBJ2-1	CASSLLGQNEQFF	TGTGCCAGCAGTTTACTAGGACAGAATGAGCAGTTCTTC
.	TRBV7-9	.	12	TRBJ2-5	CASSLIGARKYF	TGTGCCAGCAGCTTAATTGGGGCCCGGAAGTACTTC
.	TRBV5-1	.	15	TRBJ2-3	CASKSLADYTDTQYF	TGCGCCAGTAAATCCCTAGCCGATTACACAGATACGCAGTATTTT
TRBD2	TRBV4-1	.	16	TRBJ2-1	CASSHLLAGWNNEQFF	TGCGCCAGCAGCCACCTACTAGCGGGTTGGAACAATGAGCAGTTCTTC
.	TRBV5-8	.	13	TRBJ1-4	CASSLVASRPSAF	TGTGCCAGCAGCTTAGTAGCTTCCCGTCCGTCAGCTTTT
.	TRBV28	.	14	TRBJ1-1	CASSPVPRGTEAFF	TGTGCCAGCAGTCCGGTCCCAAGGGGCACTGAAGCTTTCTTT
.	TRBV7-3	.	13	TRBJ1-1	CASSFERRTEAFF	TGTGCCAGCAGCTTCGAGCGTAGAACTGAAGCTTTCTTT
.	TRBV9	.	13	TRBJ1-5	CASSVSSNQPQHF	TGTGCCAGCAGCGTTAGTAGCAATCAGCCCCAGCATTTT
.	TRBV6-1	.	11	TRBJ1-2	CASRAGEGYTF	TGTGCCAGCAGGGCCGGGGAGGGCTACACCTTC
TRBD1	TRBV6-5	.	16	TRBJ1-3	CASSYDRASSGNTIYF	TGTGCCAGCAGTTACGACAGGGCCTCCTCTGGAAACACCATATATTTT
.	TRBV19	.	16	TRBJ1-2	CASNPLKEGKNYGYTF	TGTGCCAGTAACCCATTAAAGGAGGGGAAAAACTATGGCTACACCTTC
TRBD2	TRBV7-9	.	14	TRBJ2-7	CASSLPGGSYEQYF	TGTGCCAGCAGCCTCCCCGGGGGGTCCTACGAGCAGTACTTC
TRBD1	TRBV27	.	14	TRBJ1-2	CAGSFLGDRDGYTF	TGTGCCGGCAGTTTTTTAGGGGACAGAGATGGCTACACCTTC
.	TRBV7-9	few	17	TRBJ2-3	CASSLPLVGRTTDTQYF	TGTGCCAGCAGCTTACCCCTGGTGGGGCGAACTACAGATACGCAGTATTTT
.	TRBV6-1	.	11	TRBJ2-3	CASTKEGTQYF	TGTGCCAGCACGAAGGAGGGTACGCAGTATTTT
.	TRBV9	.	15	TRBJ2-7	CASSVGGTQGYEQYF	TGTGCCAGCAGCGTAGGTGGGACACAGGGTTACGAGCAGTACTTC
TRBD1	TRBV5-1	.	15	TRBJ2-7	CASSFLTGSSYEQYF	TGCGCCAGCAGCTTTTTGACAGGGAGCTCCTACGAGCAGTACTTC
TRBD1	TRBV6-1	.	14	TRBJ2-2	CASNTGQGEGELFF	TGTGCCAGCAACACCGGACAGGGAGAAGGGGAGCTGTTTTTT
TRBD2	TRBV30	.	17	TRBJ2-3	CAWSYGTSGGGSDTQYF	TGTGCCTGGAGTTATGGGACTAGCGGGGGGGGCTCGGATACGCAGTATTTT
TRBD1	TRBV4-1	.	13	TRBJ2-7	CASSRQGRYEQYF	TGCGCCAGCAGTCGACAGGGGAGATACGAGCAGTACTTC
TRBD1	TRBV4-1	.	15	TRBJ2-5	CASSQVPGGRETQYF	TGCGCCAGCAGCCAAGTTCCAGGGGGTAGGGAGACCCAGTACTTC
TRBD2	TRBV7-2	.	14	TRBJ2-5	CASSSQGGGGTQYF	TGTGCCAGCAGCTCTCAGGGTGGGGGGGGGACCCAGTACTTC
.	TRBV4-1	.	14	TRBJ2-7	CASSRQLGGSEQYF	TGCGCCAGCAGCCGCCAACTAGGGGGTTCCGAGCAGTACTTC
TRBD2	TRBV11-2	.	16	TRBJ2-4	CASSLVVGREGGIQYF	TGTGCCAGCAGCTTAGTTGTCGGGCGGGAGGGGGGTATTCAGTACTTC
.	TRBV30	.	13	TRBJ2-2	CAWSNRFTGELFF	TGTGCCTGGAGCAACAGGTTCACCGGGGAGCTGTTTTTT
TRBD1	TRBV5-1	few	15	TRBJ1-1	CASSATGALNTEAFF	TGCGCCAGCAGCGCCACAGGGGCCCTGAACACTGAAGCTTTCTTT
TRBD1	TRBV5-1	.	12	TRBJ1-2	CASSRQGHGYTF	TGCGCCAGCAGTCGACAGGGCCATGGCTACACCTTC
.	TRBV7-3	.	13	TRBJ1-6	CASSPDRASPLHF	TGTGCCAGCAGCCCGGACAGAGCTTCACCCCTCCACTTT
TRBD2	TRBV7-2	.	16	TRBJ2-3	CASSQGLARTTDTQYF	TGTGCCAGCAGCCAGGGACTAGCGAGAACCACAGATACGCAGTATTTT
.	TRBV28	.	12	TRBJ2-7	CASSTMAGTGGF	TGTGCCAGCAGTACTATGGCCGGGACCGGGGGCTTC
TRBD2	TRBV7-9	few	16	TRBJ2-5	CASSPYPSGGGVTQYF	TGTGCCAGCAGCCCTTACCCTAGCGGGGGGGGCGTGACCCAGTACTTC
.	TRBV4-3	few	16	TRBJ2-7	CASSQEFVESTYEQYF	TGCGCCAGCAGCCAAGAATTCGTAGAGTCCACCTACGAGCAGTACTTC
TRBD2	TRBV29-1	.	14	TRBJ2-3	CSVAERESSDTQYF	TGCAGCGTTGCCGAGCGGGAGAGTTCAGATACGCAGTATTTT
TRBD1	TRBV2	.	17	TRBJ2-2	CASRDGQGGYRAGELFF	TGTGCCAGCAGAGACGGACAGGGCGGCTATAGGGCCGGGGAGCTGTTTTTT
.	TRBV7-3	.	15	TRBJ1-3	CASSQDSNSGNTIYF	TGTGCCAGCAGCCAAGACAGTAACTCTGGAAACACCATATATTTT
TRBD2	TRBV9	.	15	TRBJ2-3	CASSVDLAGGDTQYF	TGTGCCAGCAGCGTAGATCTAGCGGGGGGAGATACGCAGTATTTT
.	TRBV9	.	14	TRBJ1-3	CASSAHRAGNTIYF	TGTGCCAGCAGCGCTCACCGAGCTGGAAACACCATATATTTT
.	TRBV27	few	14	TRBJ2-3	CAITTLSGTDTQYF	TGTGCCATCACGACCCTAAGCGGCACAGATACGCAGTATTTT
TRBD1	TRBV6-1	.	14	TRBJ1-5	CASSDRQGWQPQHF	TGTGCCAGCAGTGACCGACAGGGTTGGCAGCCCCAGCATTTT